The 24 T cell receptor beta chains presented below share a single source sample, sequenced in a study of blood T cells in healthy people across ages. The second PCR ran roughly 6 to 11 cycles with a sample-barcoded 5' primer and J-beta primers. TCRdb passed the 5' RACE reads through MiXCR, listing each CDR3 protein once. This sample has 1.2 million to 1.5 million distinct CDR3 sequences, with 40% to 50% found just once. Sequenced material: blood. The receptor set was obtained from a woman under 30 in good health.

The chain couples TRBV13 to TRBJ1-6; D uncertain. In germline, CDR1 is PRHDT, CDR2 FYEKMQ (reference sequence). The CDR3 is 16 amino acids. With 5 bases removed from V and 0 bases from J, the gap between germline ends came to 11 bases. The CDR3 sequence: CASSAPISSYNSPLHF. The CDR3 bases are TGTGCCAGCAGCGCTCCTATCAGCTCCTATAATTCACCCCTCCACTTT.

J is TRBJ2-7 and V is TRBV12-3 or TRBV12-4; D tentatively fits TRBD1 or TRBD2 (5 bases each). CDR3 size: 15 residues. Trimming stripped 3 bases from V and 6 bases from J, with 18 bases between. CDR3 DNA sequence: TGTGCCAGCAGTTTGAGGGGAAGGGGATTTAGCGAGCAGTACTTC. Protein: CASSLRGRGFSEQYF.

This clonotype was observed many times. The chain is built from TRBV10-3 and TRBJ1-2; D is undetermined. The V end was cut by 3 bases, the J end by 8 bases, with 16 bases between. The V gene's germline CDR1 is ENHRY and CDR2 SYGVKD. The CDR3 sequence is 14 residues long. This chain's CDR3 is CAISDGQVLKGYTF. In nucleotides, the CDR3 is TGTGCCATCAGTGACGGGCAGGTCCTTAAAGGCTACACCTTC.

This clonotype was counted only a few times. The chain is built from TRBV10-2 and TRBJ2-7, with D perhaps assigned TRBD1 or TRBD2 (5 bases each). Germline CDR1 reads WSHSY; CDR2 reads SAAADI. The CDR3 consists of 12 residues. The CDR3 DNA sequence: TGCACAACCGGGACCCGGGCCTACGAGCAGTACTTC. It translates to CTTGTRAYEQYF.

This chain joins TRBV19 and TRBJ1-6, with 8 bases matching TRBD1. This CDR3 comprises 14 residues. CDR1 LNHDA and CDR2 SQIVND come from the germline V gene (reference sequence). The junction had 4 bases not matched to a gene; V was cut back by 7 bases and J by 5 bases. The CDR3 region has the DNA TGTGCCAGTACTGGGACAGGCAATAATTCACCCCTCCACTTT. This gives the protein CASTGTGNNSPLHF.

This chain joins TRBV3-1 and TRBJ2-1, with unresolved D. This CDR3 is 15 amino acids long. CDR1 and CDR2 from the germline V gene are LGHDT and YNNKEL (reference sequence). V lost 0 bases and J lost 1, with 7 bases in between. The CDR3 region is CASSQEGPSYNEQFF. The CDR3 bases are TGTGCCAGCAGCCAAGAAGGGCCATCCTACAATGAGCAGTTCTTC.

This clonotype was seen a handful of times. The V gene is TRBV7-2, the J gene TRBJ2-3; D not resolved. Germline lookup yields CDR1 SGHTA and CDR2 FQGNSA. The CDR3 is 14 amino acids. The ends were cut back, 4 bases at V and 6 bases at J, with 14 bases in the middle. Written as DNA, the CDR3 is TGTGCCAGCAGCTGGACGGCTCGGGTGGATACGCAGTATTTT. It codes for CASSWTARVDTQYF.

This clonotype was found once. The chain recombines TRBV7-2 with TRBJ2-3; weak D call: TRBD2 (5 bases). Germline V lookup: CDR1 SGHTA, CDR2 FQGNSA. Trimming pared 5 bases from V and 10 bases from J, leaving 16 bases between. The CDR3 totals 13 residues. The CDR3 DNA follows: TGTACCAGCAGCGGCTGGACTGTCGACGCGCAGTATTTT. Translating gives CTSSGWTVDAQYF.

The rearrangement uses TRBV14 and TRBJ1-2; D perhaps matches TRBD1 (6 bases). Trimming removed 3 bases from V and 5 bases from J, with 16 bases in between. The germline V gene has CDR1 SGHDN and CDR2 FVKESK. The CDR3 is made up of 15 amino acids. CDR3 sequence reads: CASSQDRGPLYGYTF. The CDR3 DNA reads TGTGCCAGCAGCCAGGACAGAGGGCCTCTATATGGCTACACCTTC. The entire variable domain, with the rest obtained from reference TRBV14 and TRBJ1-2, is as follows: EAGVTQFPSHSVIEKGQTVTLRCDPISGHDNLYWYRRVMGKEIKFLLHFVKESKQDESGMPNNRFLAERTGGTYSTLKVQPAELEDSGVYFCASSQDRGPLYGYTFGSGTRLTVV.

This clonotype was seen more than once but under ten times. The rearrangement links TRBV20-1 to TRBJ2-3; 8 positions match TRBD2. V dropped 0 bases and J dropped 4; count of bases not matched to a gene: 9. Germline lookup yields CDR1 DFQATT and CDR2 SNEGSKA (reference sequence). The CDR3 extends over 16 amino acids. The CDR3 protein is CSARDTKREWADTQYF. The CDR3 DNA follows: TGCAGTGCTAGAGATACGAAGCGGGAGTGGGCAGATACGCAGTATTTT.

A few counts support this clonotype. The CDR3 DNA reads as TGCAGTGCCCCCCCGAGCGGACCCTACAATGAGCAGTTCTTC. It yields the protein CSAPPSGPYNEQFF. The chain combines TRBV20-1 with TRBJ2-1; a weak D match, TRBD2 (5 bases). V was cut by 6 bases and J by 2 bases, with 14 bases left in between. The length of the CDR3 is 14 residues. Germline V gene sequence: CDR1 DFQATT, CDR2 SNEGSKA (reference sequence).

This clonotype was counted many times. J is TRBJ1-5 and V is TRBV12-3 or TRBV12-4; tentatively, D is TRBD1 (5 bases). The length of the CDR3 is 15 residues. The V end was cut by 3 bases, the J end by 2 bases, with 11 bases between. The CDR3 bases are TGTGCCAGCAGTTTGGAAGGGGTGGGCAATCAGCCCCAGCATTTT. This codes for CASSLEGVGNQPQHF.

This clonotype showed up just a few times. V usage is TRBV29-1 and J usage is TRBJ1-4, with TRBD1 identical over 7 bases. CDR1 and CDR2 from the germline V gene are SQVTM and ANQGSEA. The CDR3 extends over 13 amino acids. Trimming removed 4 bases from V and 4 bases from J; junction bases left unmatched: 3. The CDR3 sequence: CSVGDRINEKLFF. Written as DNA, the CDR3 is TGCAGCGTTGGGGACAGAATTAATGAAAAACTGTTTTTT.

The chain has TRBV6-5 and TRBJ1-6; D uncertain. The germline CDR1 and CDR2 sequences are MNHEY and SVGAGI. The ends were cut back, 1 base at V and 5 bases at J, with 15 bases in the middle. CDR3 length: 17 amino acids. CDR3 nucleotides: TGTGCCAGCAGTTACTGGAGAGTCACATCAAATAATTCACCCCTCCACTTT. Protein product: CASSYWRVTSNNSPLHF.

This clonotype was observed a few times. This sequence joins TRBV12-3 or TRBV12-4 and TRBJ2-1, with 7 bases fitting TRBD2. Germline trimming cut 3 bases from V and 5 bases from J; bases unmatched to any gene: 10. The CDR3 is made up of 16 amino acids. CDR3 region: CASSFRSAGRNNEQFF. Written as DNA, the CDR3 is TGTGCCAGCAGTTTTAGGTCAGCGGGGAGAAACAATGAGCAGTTCTTC.

This rearrangement joins TRBV9 to TRBJ2-7; maybe TRBD2 (6 bases). The CDR3 covers 14 residues. V lost 3 bases and J 3 bases, leaving 13 bases between the germline ends. Germline CDR1 and CDR2: SGDLS and YYNGEE. Here the CDR3 reads CASSGGLTGYEQYF. CDR3 nucleotides: TGTGCCAGCAGCGGGGGACTTACAGGCTACGAGCAGTACTTC.

This clonotype was observed a few times. J is TRBJ2-5 and V is TRBV2; D may be TRBD1 (6 bases). The V end lost 7 bases, the J end lost 2 bases, and 23 bases lay between the germline ends. There are 17 residues in the CDR3. CDR1 is SNHLY, CDR2 FYNNEI, per germline. The CDR3 loop is CASTQGADSAEQETQYF. The CDR3 DNA follows: TGTGCCAGCACCCAAGGGGCGGACAGCGCTGAACAAGAGACCCAGTACTTC.

With respect to this clonotype: With only one base between it and a far larger clone, this is likely a read error. The chain recombines TRBV2 with TRBJ1-5; TRBD1 matches 8 bases. CDR3 length: 15 residues. Germline CDR1 reads SNHLY; CDR2 reads FYNNEI. The CDR3 region is CANSPGTGGNQPQHF. The DNA for the CDR3 is TGTGCCAACAGTCCCGGGACAGGAGGGAATCAGCCCCAGCATTTT.

Only a few counts were recorded for this clonotype. The genes are TRBV11-1 and TRBJ2-5, with D perhaps matching TRBD1 (5 bases). The CDR3 consists of 12 residues. The V and J ends lost 2 bases and 11 bases respectively, with 12 bases between them. Germline values: CDR1 SGHAT, CDR2 FQDESV (reference sequence). The CDR3 protein is CASSLSREEQYF. The CDR3 coding sequence is TGTGCCAGCAGCTTATCCAGGGAAGAGCAGTACTTC.

The V and J genes are TRBV5-1 and TRBJ2-1; 9 bases fit TRBD2. The length of the CDR3 is 19 residues. Germline CDR1 and CDR2: SGHRS and YFSETQ. Losses at the gene ends were 1 base for V and 0 bases for J; bases not matched to a gene: 11. DNA for the CDR3: TGCGCCAGCAGCTTGCAAGCGGGAGGAGGCACGAGCTCCTACAATGAGCAGTTCTTC. It encodes CASSLQAGGGTSSYNEQFF.

This chain links TRBV5-1 with TRBJ2-7; weak D call: TRBD1 (6 bases). The germline gives CDR1 SGHRS, CDR2 YFSETQ. The CDR3 is 15 residues long. The germline V and J ends were trimmed by 4 bases and 3 bases, with 17 bases remaining between them. CDR3 loop: CASSLEKTGHYEQYF. CDR3 nucleotides: TGCGCCAGCAGCCTGGAAAAGACAGGACACTACGAGCAGTACTTC. Using reference TRBV5-1 and TRBJ2-7 for the parts outside the CDR3, the full variable domain is KAGVTQTPRYLIKTRGQQVTLSCSPISGHRSVSWYQQTPGQGLQFLFEYFSETQRNKGNFPGRFSGRQFSNSRSEMNVSTLELGDSALYLCASSLEKTGHYEQYFGPGTRLTVT.

V and J are TRBV5-1 and TRBJ1-2; the D gene is possibly TRBD1 (5 bases). CDR1 and CDR2 from the germline V gene are SGHRS and YFSETQ. CDR3 length: 17 amino acids. The ends were cut back, 5 bases at V and 4 bases at J, with 24 bases in the middle. CDR3 bases: TGCGCCAGCAGTCCGGGGCCGGGAGGGGCCCAAATCTATGGCTACACCTTC. It yields the protein CASSPGPGGAQIYGYTF.

This clonotype turned up a few times. This sequence joins TRBV20-1 and TRBJ1-5; a possible D gene is TRBD1 (5 bases). The CDR3 consists of 14 residues. The germline gives CDR1 DFQATT, CDR2 SNEGSKA (reference sequence). The germline V and J ends were trimmed by 1 base and 0 bases, with 7 bases remaining between them. The CDR3 DNA sequence: TGCAGTGCTAGAGGACAGTATAGCAATCAGCCCCAGCATTTT. This encodes CSARGQYSNQPQHF.

The chain combines TRBV7-2 with TRBJ2-7, with D possibly being TRBD2 (5 bases). In germline, CDR1 is SGHTA, CDR2 FQGNSA. The CDR3 sequence is 15 residues long. V was clipped by 2 bases and J by 1 base, with 12 bases between them. DNA for the CDR3: TGTGCCAGCAGCTTATCCCTAGCTCAATCCTACGAGCAGTACTTC. Protein product: CASSLSLAQSYEQYF.